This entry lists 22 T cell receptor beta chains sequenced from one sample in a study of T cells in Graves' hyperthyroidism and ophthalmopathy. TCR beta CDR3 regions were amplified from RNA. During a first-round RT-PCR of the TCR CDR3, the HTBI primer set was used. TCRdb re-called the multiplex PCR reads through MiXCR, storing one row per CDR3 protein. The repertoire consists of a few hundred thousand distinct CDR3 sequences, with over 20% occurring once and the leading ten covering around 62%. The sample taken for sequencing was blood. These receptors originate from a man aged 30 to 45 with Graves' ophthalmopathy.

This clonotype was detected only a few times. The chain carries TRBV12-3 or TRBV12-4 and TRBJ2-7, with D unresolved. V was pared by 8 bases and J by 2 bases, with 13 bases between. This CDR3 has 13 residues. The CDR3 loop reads CASRPTETYEQYF. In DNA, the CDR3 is TGTGCCAGCCGCCCGACGGAGACCTACGAGCAGTACTTC.

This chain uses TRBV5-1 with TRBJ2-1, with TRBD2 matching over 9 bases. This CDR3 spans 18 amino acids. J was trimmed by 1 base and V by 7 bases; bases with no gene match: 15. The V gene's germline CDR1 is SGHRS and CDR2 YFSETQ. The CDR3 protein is CASQGRASGMGSYNEQFF. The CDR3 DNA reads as TGCGCCAGCCAGGGTAGGGCTAGCGGGATGGGGTCCTACAATGAGCAGTTCTTC. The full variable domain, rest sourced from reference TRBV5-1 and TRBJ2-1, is KAGVTQTPRYLIKTRGQQVTLSCSPISGHRSVSWYQQTPGQGLQFLFEYFSETQRNKGNFPGRFSGRQFSNSRSEMNVSTLELGDSALYLCASQGRASGMGSYNEQFFGPGTRLTVL.

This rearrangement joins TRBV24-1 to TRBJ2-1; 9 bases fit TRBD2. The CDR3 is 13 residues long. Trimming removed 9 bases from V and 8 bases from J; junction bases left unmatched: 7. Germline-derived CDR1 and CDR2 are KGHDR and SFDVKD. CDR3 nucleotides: TGTGCCACCGAGGCTAGCGGGATGTATGAGCAGTTCTTC. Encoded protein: CATEASGMYEQFF.

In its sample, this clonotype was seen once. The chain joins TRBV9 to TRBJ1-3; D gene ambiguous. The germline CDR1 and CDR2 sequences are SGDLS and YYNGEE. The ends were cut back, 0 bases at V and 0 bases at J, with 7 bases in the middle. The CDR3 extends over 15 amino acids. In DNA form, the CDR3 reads TGTGCCAGCAGCGTAGCGGCAGACTCTGGAAACACCATATATTTT. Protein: CASSVAADSGNTIYF.

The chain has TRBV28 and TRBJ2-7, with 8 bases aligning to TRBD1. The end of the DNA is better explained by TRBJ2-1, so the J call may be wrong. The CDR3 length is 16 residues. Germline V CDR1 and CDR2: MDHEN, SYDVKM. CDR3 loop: CASSLFGTGLSYEQFF. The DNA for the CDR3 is TGTGCCAGCAGTTTATTCGGGACAGGCCTCTCCTACGAGCAGTTCTTC.

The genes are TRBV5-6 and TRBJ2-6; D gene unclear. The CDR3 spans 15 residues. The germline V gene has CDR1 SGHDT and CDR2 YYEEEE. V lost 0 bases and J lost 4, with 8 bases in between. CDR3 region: CASSLGAGGANVLTF. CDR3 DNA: TGTGCCAGCAGCTTGGGGGCTGGAGGGGCCAACGTCCTGACTTTC.

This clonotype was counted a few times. CDR3 DNA sequence: TGTGCCAGCAGCTTGGGGACAGGGAAAGAGACCCAGTACTTC. Amino acid sequence: CASSLGTGKETQYF. The chain combines TRBV7-9 with TRBJ2-5; 9 bases agree with TRBD1. With 3 bases clipped from V and 3 bases from J, the junction kept 2 bases outside the gene matches. This CDR3 region has 14 residues. Germline CDR1 is SEHNR and CDR2 is FQNEAQ (reference sequence).

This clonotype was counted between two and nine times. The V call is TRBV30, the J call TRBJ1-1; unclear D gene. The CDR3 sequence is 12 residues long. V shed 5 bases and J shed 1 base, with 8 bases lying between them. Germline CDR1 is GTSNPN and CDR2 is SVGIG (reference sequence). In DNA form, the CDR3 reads TGTGCCTGGGTAGAACCGAACACTGAAGCTTTCTTT. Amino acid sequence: CAWVEPNTEAFF.

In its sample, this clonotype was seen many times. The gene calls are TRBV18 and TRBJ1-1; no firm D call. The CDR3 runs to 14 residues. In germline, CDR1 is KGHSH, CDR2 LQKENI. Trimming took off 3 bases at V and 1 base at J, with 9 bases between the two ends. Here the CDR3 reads CASSPIFQNTEAFF. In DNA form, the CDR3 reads TGTGCCAGCTCACCCATTTTTCAGAACACTGAAGCTTTCTTT.

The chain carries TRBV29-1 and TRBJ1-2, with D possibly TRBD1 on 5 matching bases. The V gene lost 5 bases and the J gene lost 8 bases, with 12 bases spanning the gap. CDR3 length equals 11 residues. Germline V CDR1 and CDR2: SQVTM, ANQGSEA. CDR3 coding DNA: TGCAGCGTTTTCATCAAGGGGGGCTACACCTTC. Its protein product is CSVFIKGGYTF.

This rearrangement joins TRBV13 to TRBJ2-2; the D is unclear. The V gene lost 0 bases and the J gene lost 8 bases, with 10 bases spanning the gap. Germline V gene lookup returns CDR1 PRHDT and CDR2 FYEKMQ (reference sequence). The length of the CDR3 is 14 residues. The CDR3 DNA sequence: TGTGCCAGCAGCTTAGGCCCCGTAACTGGGGAGCTGTTTTTT. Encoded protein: CASSLGPVTGELFF.

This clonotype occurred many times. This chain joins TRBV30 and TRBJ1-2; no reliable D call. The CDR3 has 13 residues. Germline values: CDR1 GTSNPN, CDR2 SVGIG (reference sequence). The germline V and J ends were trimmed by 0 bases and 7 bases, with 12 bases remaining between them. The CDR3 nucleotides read TGTGCCTGGAGTGTAGGGCAGGCGTTTGGCTACACCTTC. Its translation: CAWSVGQAFGYTF.

The CDR3 spells CATEVEGAARNEQFF. DNA for the CDR3: TGTGCCACCGAGGTCGAGGGGGCTGCGAGAAATGAGCAGTTCTTC. V is TRBV2 and J is TRBJ2-1; TRBD1 agrees at 7 bases. V was pared by 10 bases and J by 7 bases, with 16 bases of the junction left unmatched. The CDR3 contains 15 residues. Germline lookup yields CDR1 SNHLY and CDR2 FYNNEI.

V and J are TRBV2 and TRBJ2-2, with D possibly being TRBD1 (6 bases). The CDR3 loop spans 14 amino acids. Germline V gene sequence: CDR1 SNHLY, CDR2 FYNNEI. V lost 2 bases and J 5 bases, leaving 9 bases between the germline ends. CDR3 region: CASSEPQGTGELFF. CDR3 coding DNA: TGTGCCAGCAGTGAACCCCAGGGGACCGGGGAGCTGTTTTTT.

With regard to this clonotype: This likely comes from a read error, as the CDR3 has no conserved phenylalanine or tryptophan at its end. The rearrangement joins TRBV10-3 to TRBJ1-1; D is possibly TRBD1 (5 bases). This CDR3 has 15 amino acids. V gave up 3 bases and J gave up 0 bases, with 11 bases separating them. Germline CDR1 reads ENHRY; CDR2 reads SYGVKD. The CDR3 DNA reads TGTGCCATCAGTGAATCAGGGACGGTGAACACTGAAGCTTTCCTT. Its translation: CAISESGTVNTEAFL.

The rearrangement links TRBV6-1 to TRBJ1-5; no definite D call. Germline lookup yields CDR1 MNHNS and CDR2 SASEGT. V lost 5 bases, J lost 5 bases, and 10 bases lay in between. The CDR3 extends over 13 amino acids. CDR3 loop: CASSKGFHQPQHF. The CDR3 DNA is TGTGCCAGCAGTAAGGGCTTTCATCAGCCCCAGCATTTT.

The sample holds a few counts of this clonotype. Written as DNA, the CDR3 is TGTGCCACCAGCTCGGGACTGACAGATACGCAGTATTTT. Its protein is CATSSGLTDTQYF. This chain joins TRBV15 and TRBJ2-3; D may be TRBD2 (6 bases). V lost 5 bases, J lost 3 bases, and 9 bases lay in between. Germline values: CDR1 LNHNV, CDR2 YYDKDF (reference sequence). The CDR3 is 13 amino acids.

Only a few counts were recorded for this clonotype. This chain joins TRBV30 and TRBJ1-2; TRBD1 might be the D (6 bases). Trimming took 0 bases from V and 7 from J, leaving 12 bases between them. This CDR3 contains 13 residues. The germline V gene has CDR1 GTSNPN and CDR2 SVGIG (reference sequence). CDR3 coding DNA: TGTGCCTGGAGTGTGGGCAGGGGCGGTGGCTACACCTTC. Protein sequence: CAWSVGRGGGYTF.

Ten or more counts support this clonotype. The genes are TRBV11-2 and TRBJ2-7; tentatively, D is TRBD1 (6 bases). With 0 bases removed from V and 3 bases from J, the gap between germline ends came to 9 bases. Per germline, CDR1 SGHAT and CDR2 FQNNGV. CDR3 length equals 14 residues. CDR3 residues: CASSLEGTYYEQYF. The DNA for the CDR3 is TGTGCCAGCAGCTTAGAGGGGACATACTACGAGCAGTACTTC. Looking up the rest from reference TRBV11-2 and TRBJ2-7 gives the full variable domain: EAGVAQSPRYKIIEKRQSVAFWCNPISGHATLYWYQQILGQGPKLLIQFQNNGVVDDSQLPKDRFSAERLKGVDSTLKIQPAKLEDSAVYLCASSLEGTYYEQYFGPGTRLTVT.

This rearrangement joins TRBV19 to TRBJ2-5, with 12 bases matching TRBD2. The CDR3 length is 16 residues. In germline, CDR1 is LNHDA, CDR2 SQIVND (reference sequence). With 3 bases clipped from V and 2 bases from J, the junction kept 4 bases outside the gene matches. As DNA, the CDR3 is TGTGCCAGTAGTATCTGGCTAGCGGGAGGGCAAGAGACCCAGTACTTC. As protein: CASSIWLAGGQETQYF.

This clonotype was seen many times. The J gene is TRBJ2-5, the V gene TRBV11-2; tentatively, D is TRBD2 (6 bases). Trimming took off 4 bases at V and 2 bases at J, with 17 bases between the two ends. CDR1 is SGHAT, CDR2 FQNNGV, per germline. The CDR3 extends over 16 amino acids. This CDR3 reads CASSSSYGSGQETQYF. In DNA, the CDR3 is TGTGCCAGCAGCTCATCCTACGGGAGCGGGCAAGAGACCCAGTACTTC.

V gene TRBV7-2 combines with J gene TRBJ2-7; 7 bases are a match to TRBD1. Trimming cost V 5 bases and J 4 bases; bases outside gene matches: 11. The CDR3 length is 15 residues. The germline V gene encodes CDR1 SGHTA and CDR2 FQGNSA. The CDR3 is CASSARQGGVYEQYF. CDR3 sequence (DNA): TGTGCCAGCAGCGCCCGACAGGGTGGTGTTTACGAGCAGTACTTC.